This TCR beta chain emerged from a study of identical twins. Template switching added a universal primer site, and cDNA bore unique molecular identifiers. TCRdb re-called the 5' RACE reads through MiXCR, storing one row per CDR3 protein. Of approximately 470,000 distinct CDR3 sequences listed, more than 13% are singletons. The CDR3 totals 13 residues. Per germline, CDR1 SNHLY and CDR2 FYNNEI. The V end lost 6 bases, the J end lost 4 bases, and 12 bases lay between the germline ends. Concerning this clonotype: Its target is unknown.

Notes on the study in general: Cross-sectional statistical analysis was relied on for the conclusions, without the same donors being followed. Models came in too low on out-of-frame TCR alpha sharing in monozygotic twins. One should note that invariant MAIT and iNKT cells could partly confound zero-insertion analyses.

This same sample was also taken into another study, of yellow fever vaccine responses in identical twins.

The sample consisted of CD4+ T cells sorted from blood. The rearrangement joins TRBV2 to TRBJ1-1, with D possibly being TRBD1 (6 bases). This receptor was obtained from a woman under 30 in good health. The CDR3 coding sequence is TGTGCCAGCAGCGATAACAGGGTCACTGAAGCTTTCTTT. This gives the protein CASSDNRVTEAFF.